Many counts were recorded for the clone carrying this TCR beta chain. This CDR3 spans 13 amino acids. The V and J ends lost 6 bases and 6 bases respectively, with 12 bases between them. This specimen comes from a study of T cells in Graves' hyperthyroidism and ophthalmopathy. Amplified regions were TCR beta CDR3 sequences from RNA transcripts. The TCR CDR3 first-round RT-PCR relied on the HTBI primer set. In TCRdb, the multiplex PCR reads were re-called with MiXCR into one record per CDR3 protein. The sample includes roughly 380,000 distinct CDR3 sequences, approximately 15% seen only once; the top ten take around 10%.

The clonotype originates from an older woman with Graves' hyperthyroidism. The sample taken for sequencing was blood. This chain joins TRBV12-3 or TRBV12-4 and TRBJ2-1; D could derive from TRBD1 or TRBD2 (5 bases each). Here the CDR3 reads CASRGTGGNEQFF. CDR3 nucleotides: TGTGCCAGCAGAGGGACCGGAGGCAATGAGCAGTTCTTC.